Below, 18 T cell receptor beta chains from the same sample are listed, as sequenced in a study of cytomegalovirus exposure and HLA in healthy donors. Both 60 Vbeta primers and 13 Jbeta primers went into the PCR. The method was immunoSEQ multiplex PCR; TCRdb's version includes in-frame clones alone and lacks a portion of them. The table shows hundreds of thousands of clones, with more than 75% occurring only once. Sequenced input: PBMCs. These receptors all stem from a male donor in good health and CMV-seronegative.

V and J are TRBV27 and TRBJ2-5; TRBD2 agrees at 16 bases. V shed 4 bases, J shed 5 bases, and the junction held 10 bases outside the gene matches. Germline V gene sequence: CDR1 MNHEY, CDR2 SMNVEV (reference sequence). This CDR3 is built from 18 residues. Here the CDR3 reads CASSSLGLAGGGPETQYF. The CDR3 bases are TGTGCCAGCAGTTCCCTGGGACTAGCGGGAGGGGGGCCGGAGACCCAGTACTTC.

The chain links TRBV19 to TRBJ1-4, with D perhaps TRBD1 (5 bases). The CDR3 consists of 15 residues. V lost 1 base and J lost 4, with 10 bases in between. CDR1 and CDR2 from the germline V gene are LNHDA and SQIVND (reference sequence). The DNA of the CDR3 is TGTGCCAGTAGTATAGCAGCTGACAGTAATGAAAAACTGTTTTTT. As protein: CASSIAADSNEKLFF. The whole variable domain, filled in from reference TRBV19 and TRBJ1-4, reads DGGITQSPKYLFRKEGQNVTLSCEQNLNHDAMYWYRQDPGQGLRLIYYSQIVNDFQKGDIAEGYSVSREKKESFPLTVTSAQKNPTAFYLCASSIAADSNEKLFFGSGTQLSVL.

This clone was observed a single time. This chain joins TRBV5-1 and TRBJ2-3; 8 nucleotides line up with TRBD2. Trimming removed 4 bases from V and 0 bases from J; junction bases left unmatched: 13. CDR1 and CDR2 (germline): SGHRS, YFSETQ. CDR3 length: 18 amino acids. The CDR3 region has the DNA TGCGCCAGCAGCCCAACGACTAGCGTACCAAGTAGCACAGATACGCAGTATTTT. Translation gives CASSPTTSVPSSTDTQYF.

The chain has TRBV6-1 and TRBJ2-7; no firm D call. The CDR3 is made up of 13 amino acids. V lost 6 bases to trimming and J lost 3 bases, with 12 bases between them. The germline gives CDR1 MNHNS, CDR2 SASEGT. The CDR3 reads CASSQNFVYEQYF. CDR3 in DNA: TGTGCCAGCAGCCAAAACTTCGTCTACGAGCAGTACTTC.

This chain links TRBV7-8 with TRBJ2-7, with TRBD2 matching over 9 bases. V was pared by 3 bases and J by 6 bases, with 3 bases of the junction left unmatched. The CDR3 covers 13 residues. Germline CDR1 and CDR2: SGHVS and FQNEAQ. This CDR3 reads CASSLGLAREQYF. The CDR3 DNA reads as TGTGCCAGCAGCTTGGGACTAGCCCGCGAGCAGTACTTC.

The DNA for the CDR3 is TGTGCCAGCAGCTTGAACTTCCGGGACAGGGGATATGGGGATCAGCCCCAGCATTTT. This gives the protein CASSLNFRDRGYGDQPQHF. The chain joins TRBV7-8 to TRBJ1-5; 10 nucleotides line up with TRBD1. The CDR3 consists of 19 residues. Germline-derived CDR1 and CDR2 are SGHVS and FQNEAQ. The V segment lost 3 bases and the J segment 5 bases; nucleotides outside the gene matches: 16.

The sample holds a few counts of this clone. J is TRBJ2-3 and V is TRBV10-3; TRBD2 aligns across 9 bases. The junction had 8 bases not matched to a gene; V was cut back by 0 bases and J by 4 bases. The length of the CDR3 is 17 residues. Germline-derived CDR1 and CDR2 are ENHRY and SYGVKD. This chain's CDR3 is CAISESVASGNSDTQYF. CDR3 in DNA: TGTGCCATCAGTGAGTCAGTGGCTAGCGGGAACTCAGATACGCAGTATTTT.

This clone was observed once. The V gene is TRBV28, the J gene TRBJ2-3, with 10 nucleotides matching TRBD2. Trimming at V came to 9 bases and at J to 4 bases, leaving 10 bases not matched to a gene. The germline gives CDR1 MDHEN, CDR2 SYDVKM. This CDR3 comprises 15 residues. CDR3 sequence: CASDTAGGPSDTQYF. CDR3 nucleotides: TGTGCCAGTGATACAGCGGGAGGGCCCTCAGATACGCAGTATTTT.

The V and J genes are TRBV19 and TRBJ2-5; D perhaps matches TRBD1 (5 bases). Between the trimmed V and J ends, which lost 1 base and 4 bases, there was a span of 13 bases. The CDR3 length is 15 residues. CDR1 LNHDA and CDR2 SQIVND come from the germline V gene (reference sequence). CDR3 sequence reads: CASSIVSAGRETQYF. CDR3 bases: TGTGCCAGTAGTATAGTATCGGCAGGGCGAGAGACCCAGTACTTC.

CDR3: CASSRGEGMGGYTF. CDR3 bases: TGTGCCAGCAGCCGCGGGGAGGGGATGGGTGGCTACACCTTC. The rearrangement links TRBV5-5 to TRBJ1-2, with D possibly being TRBD1 (5 bases). Trimming cost V 4 bases and J 7 bases, with 17 bases left between them. The CDR3 runs 14 residues. Germline V gene sequence: CDR1 SGHKS, CDR2 YYEKEE (reference sequence).

The gene calls are TRBV11-2 and TRBJ2-5; TRBD2 agrees at 7 bases. J was trimmed by 5 bases and V by 0 bases; bases with no gene match: 3. The germline CDR1 and CDR2 sequences are SGHAT and FQNNGV. The CDR3 has 14 amino acids. The DNA of the CDR3 is TGTGCCAGCAGCTTAGAAGCGGGGCCGGAGACCCAGTACTTC. Its translation: CASSLEAGPETQYF.

The V call is TRBV2, the J call TRBJ2-7; tentative D call: TRBD1 (6 bases). The CDR3 loop spans 15 amino acids. Germline V CDR1 and CDR2: SNHLY, FYNNEI. V was pared by 8 bases and J by 6 bases, with 23 bases between. CDR3 nucleotides: TGTGCCAGCTCACCGTTTCTCACAGGGAAAGGCGAGCAGTACTTC. Protein sequence: CASSPFLTGKGEQYF.

The chain joins TRBV27 to TRBJ1-1; D might be TRBD1 (5 bases). Trimming left V 4 bases short and J 0 bases short, with 12 bases between. The CDR3 has 15 amino acids. The germline gives CDR1 MNHEY, CDR2 SMNVEV (reference sequence). In DNA, the CDR3 is TGTGCCAGCAGTTCCGAGACAGACCTGAACACTGAAGCTTTCTTT. This encodes CASSSETDLNTEAFF.

The chain links TRBV9 to TRBJ2-7; no clear D gene. Trimming took 4 bases from V and 3 from J, leaving 5 bases between them. Looked up from germline, CDR1 is SGDLS and CDR2 is YYNGEE. This CDR3 is built from 11 residues. CDR3: CASSLYYEQYF. The CDR3 coding sequence is TGTGCCAGCAGCCTTTACTACGAGCAGTACTTC. The full variable domain, rest sourced from reference TRBV9 and TRBJ2-7, is DSGVTQTPKHLITATGQRVTLRCSPRSGDLSVYWYQQSLDQGLQFLIQYYNGEERAKGNILERFSAQQFPDLHSELNLSSLELGDSALYFCASSLYYEQYFGPGTRLTVT.

The rearrangement links TRBV28 to TRBJ2-7; 9 bases align to TRBD2. Trimming took 0 bases from V and 5 from J; bases not matched to a gene: 5. Germline-derived CDR1 and CDR2 are MDHEN and SYDVKM. This CDR3 is built from 15 residues. CDR3 residues: CASSLWREGLDEQYF. In nucleotides, the CDR3 is TGTGCCAGCAGTTTATGGCGGGAGGGCCTCGACGAGCAGTACTTC.

This chain links TRBV19 with TRBJ1-5; possible D gene TRBD1, 6 bases. The germline V gene has CDR1 LNHDA and CDR2 SQIVND (reference sequence). This CDR3 comprises 15 residues. V shed 5 bases and J shed 7 bases, with 18 bases lying between them. The CDR3: CASSPRLKGDQPQHF. The CDR3 DNA follows: TGTGCCAGTAGTCCCCGTCTCAAGGGGGACCAGCCCCAGCATTTT. The full variable domain, its missing parts supplied by reference TRBV19 and TRBJ1-5, is DGGITQSPKYLFRKEGQNVTLSCEQNLNHDAMYWYRQDPGQGLRLIYYSQIVNDFQKGDIAEGYSVSREKKESFPLTVTSAQKNPTAFYLCASSPRLKGDQPQHFGDGTRLSIL.

This clone was seen once. The rearrangement joins TRBV28 to TRBJ2-7, with 7 bases aligning to TRBD2. In germline, CDR1 is MDHEN, CDR2 SYDVKM. J was trimmed by 4 bases and V by 2 bases; bases with no gene match: 8. The CDR3 is 15 amino acids. The CDR3 is CASSLGRRGRYEQYF. The CDR3 nucleotides are TGTGCCAGCAGTTTAGGTAGGCGGGGGAGGTACGAGCAGTACTTC.

V and J are TRBV9 and TRBJ2-3; TRBD2 agrees at 10 bases. The CDR3 is 18 residues long. V lost 4 bases, J lost 7 bases, and 18 bases stayed unmatched. Germline CDR1 SGDLS, CDR2 YYNGEE. The CDR3 protein is CASSRGLAESLSLNTQYF. The DNA of the CDR3 is TGTGCCAGCAGCCGCGGACTAGCGGAATCGCTATCCTTGAATACGCAGTATTTT.